This passage covers 5 T cell receptor beta chains from one sample sequenced in a study of cytomegalovirus exposure and HLA in healthy donors. 60 Vbeta and 13 Jbeta primers were used in PCR. TCRdb's copy holds only in-frame clones and misses some; the assay was immunoSEQ multiplex PCR. The table includes around 160,000 clones, over 80% detected once. The specimen sequenced was PBMCs. The receptors stem from a young woman in good health and CMV-seronegative.

The rearrangement joins TRBV29-1 to TRBJ2-3, with a tentative D call TRBD2 (5 bases). This CDR3 comprises 14 residues. Trimming removed 4 bases at V and 4 bases at J, with 15 bases between. Per germline, CDR1 SQVTM and CDR2 ANQGSEA. The CDR3 sequence: CSVVGVRVADTQYF. The CDR3 nucleotides are TGCAGCGTTGTCGGGGTGAGGGTCGCAGATACGCAGTATTTT.

The V call is TRBV6-5, the J call TRBJ2-7, with a tentative D call TRBD2 (7 bases). The V end lost 2 bases, the J end lost 4 bases, and 18 bases lay between the germline ends. Germline lookup yields CDR1 MNHEY and CDR2 SVGAGI. The CDR3 has 16 amino acids. The CDR3 loop is CASSYLRTAGSYEQYF. For the CDR3, the DNA is TGTGCCAGCAGTTACCTTCGGACAGCGGGATCTTACGAGCAGTACTTC.

V gene TRBV6-5 combines with J gene TRBJ2-5; 10 bases are shared with TRBD2. The ends lost 5 bases at V and 5 bases at J; junction bases unmatched: 5. CDR1 and CDR2 (germline): MNHEY, SVGAGI. The CDR3 has 14 amino acids. The CDR3 here is CASSAEAGGETQYF. CDR3 in DNA: TGTGCCAGCAGTGCTGAAGCGGGGGGGGAGACCCAGTACTTC.

The chain has TRBV7-9 and TRBJ2-3; 9 bases line up with TRBD2. Per the germline V gene, CDR1 is SEHNR and CDR2 is FQNEAQ (reference sequence). The CDR3 has 15 residues. V shed 5 bases, J shed 1 base, and the junction held 4 bases outside the gene matches. CDR3 in amino acids: CASSPRLAGTDTQYF. CDR3 DNA: TGTGCCAGCAGCCCAAGACTAGCGGGCACAGATACGCAGTATTTT.

CDR3 DNA: TGTGCCAGTAGTCTACGGGATTTCAATCAGCCCCAGCATTTT. Translating gives CASSLRDFNQPQHF. The V gene is TRBV19, the J gene TRBJ1-5, with D unresolved. The CDR3 spans 14 residues. With 5 bases removed from V and 3 bases from J, the gap between germline ends came to 11 bases. The germline gives CDR1 LNHDA, CDR2 SQIVND (reference sequence).